The 10 T cell receptor beta chains given below trace back to one sample, sequenced in a study of T cell clonality in common variable immunodeficiency. Clones were read by immunoSEQ multiplex PCR, and TCRdb kept only the in-frame ones, dropping some. The sample yields around 34,000 clones, without any singletons. What was sequenced was peripheral blood mononuclear cells. These receptor sequences come from a person aged 18 to 70 in good health.

The sample holds many counts of this clone. One end of the junction varies from germline; a read error may be responsible. The CDR3 goes on 3 residues after the read ends, and that part is filled in from the germline J gene. The rearrangement links TRBV4-2 to TRBJ2-2; TRBD1 aligns across 10 bases. The CDR3 is 17 amino acids. Germline CDR1 LGHNA, CDR2 YNFKEQ. The part of the CDR3 DNA that was read is TGCGCCAGCAGCCAAGATCCTGGGACAGGGGACACCGGGGAG. Amino acid sequence: CASSQDPGTGDTGE. The complete CDR3 reads CASSQDPGTGDTGELFF.

This clone was counted many times. The read ends 3 residues shy of where the CDR3 ends; the end is completed using the germline J gene. The gene calls are TRBV4-1 and TRBJ2-1; 9 bases are shared with TRBD1. The CDR3 has 15 amino acids. V lost 2 bases, J lost 6 bases, and 5 bases stayed unmatched. The germline V gene encodes CDR1 MGHRA and CDR2 YSYEKL. CDR3 bases read: TGCGCCAGCAGCCAAACAGGGGGCGCCGGCAATGAG. Its translation: CASSQTGGAGNE. The whole CDR3 reads CASSQTGGAGNEQFF.

As for this clone: A read error may explain this, as a much larger clone is one base away. The CDR3 end lies 3 residues beyond the end of the read and is filled in from the germline J gene. J is TRBJ1-2 and V is TRBV19; 7 nucleotides line up with TRBD1. Unmatched junction bases numbered 13, after V lost 8 bases and J lost 7 bases. Germline values: CDR1 LNHDA, CDR2 SQIVND (reference sequence). The CDR3 length is 14 residues. The chain's CDR3 is CASAIRQGGGGYTF. The sequenced part of the CDR3 DNA is TGTGCCAGTGCCATACGACAGGGTGGTGGTGGC.

There are many counts of this clone. The CDR3 end is not reached by the read, which stops 3 residues before it; the germline J gene fills it in. J is TRBJ2-2 and V is TRBV20-1, with 7 nucleotides matching TRBD1. Per the germline V gene, CDR1 is DFQATT and CDR2 is SNEGSKA (reference sequence). Trimming cost V 6 bases and J 6 bases; bases outside gene matches: 10. This CDR3 spans 14 amino acids. The sequenced part of the CDR3 DNA is TGCAGTGCGTTTAAGACAGGGATCCCCGGGGAG. Translating gives CSAFKTGIPGE. From start to end, the CDR3 is CSAFKTGIPGELFF.

This clone was counted between two and nine times. The read is 3 residues too short to cover the CDR3 end, so that end is filled in from the germline J gene. This chain connects TRBV7-8 to TRBJ1-6; 8 bases agree with TRBD1. CDR3 length: 16 residues. J lost 5 bases, V lost 5 bases, and 8 bases had no gene match. Germline V gives CDR1 SGHVS, CDR2 FQNEAQ. CDR3 protein: CASSQRTGRDNSPLHF. CDR3 DNA (partial): TGTGCCAGCAGCCAAAGGACAGGGCGGGATAATTCACCC.

This clone was recorded at least ten times. The sequence runs out 3 residues before the end of the CDR3; the remainder is reconstructed from the germline J gene. V is TRBV12-3 or TRBV12-4 and J is TRBJ2-7; a possible D gene is TRBD1 (6 bases). The V end was cut by 5 bases, the J end by 3 bases, with 14 bases between. The CDR3 is 14 amino acids. The covered CDR3 bases are TGTGCCAGCAGTCCACCTGGGGACATCTACGAG. It translates to CASSPPGDIYE. The whole CDR3 is CASSPPGDIYEQYF.

This clone was recorded many times. The read stops 3 residues short of the end of the CDR3; the missing end is completed from the germline J gene. The chain uses TRBV27 and TRBJ2-2; D is possibly TRBD1 (6 bases). Germline assignment: CDR1 MNHEY and CDR2 SMNVEV (reference sequence). V was pared by 10 bases and J by 1 base, with 10 bases between. This CDR3 comprises 13 residues. The CDR3 loop is CAIKQGNTGELFF. CDR3 bases read: TGTGCCATTAAACAGGGGAACACCGGGGAG.

This clone was detected many times. The CDR3 goes on 3 residues after the read ends, and that part is filled in from the germline J gene. The chain joins TRBV7-2 to TRBJ2-7, with 7 bases lining up with TRBD2. The CDR3 consists of 15 residues. V dropped 4 bases and J dropped 2; count of bases not matched to a gene: 8. Germline CDR1 reads SGHTA; CDR2 reads FQGNSA. CDR3 protein: CASSSKRDPTYEQYF. The CDR3 DNA, read in part, is TGTGCCAGCAGCTCTAAGCGGGACCCAACCTACGAG. Together with reference TRBV7-2 and TRBJ2-7, the CDR3 gives the full variable domain: GAGVSQSPSNKVTEKGKDVELRCDPISGHTALYWYRQSLGQGLEFLIYFQGNSAPDKSGLPSDRFSAERTGGSVSTLTIQRTQQEDSAVYLCASSSKRDPTYEQYFGPGTRLTVT.

This clone was picked up many times. Read sequence stops 3 residues before the CDR3 end, and the germline J gene provides the missing end. The chain links TRBV19 to TRBJ1-6; tentative D call: TRBD1 (6 bases). This CDR3 contains 17 residues. Looked up from germline, CDR1 is LNHDA and CDR2 is SQIVND (reference sequence). The germline V and J ends were trimmed by 5 bases and 8 bases, with 22 bases remaining between them. CDR3 sequence reads: CASSRQVRYLPYSPLHF. The DNA read from the CDR3 is TGTGCCAGTAGTCGACAGGTCCGGTACTTGCCTTATTCACCC. Full variable domain (missing parts from reference TRBV19 and TRBJ1-6): DGGITQSPKYLFRKEGQNVTLSCEQNLNHDAMYWYRQDPGQGLRLIYYSQIVNDFQKGDIAEGYSVSREKKESFPLTVTSAQKNPTAFYLCASSRQVRYLPYSPLHFGNGTRLTVT.

This clone was found many times. The observed sequence ends 3 residues before the CDR3 terminus, with the missing tail filled in from the germline J gene. The chain has TRBV7-8 and TRBJ2-5; 8 nucleotides align to TRBD1. J lost 1 base, V lost 5 bases, and 12 bases had no gene match. There are 17 residues in the CDR3. Looked up from germline, CDR1 is SGHVS and CDR2 is FQNEAQ. CDR3 residues: CASSLPRWTGPQETQYF. The part of the CDR3 DNA that was read is TGTGCCAGCAGCCTCCCCAGGTGGACAGGGCCCCAAGAGACC.